The clone carrying this TCR beta chain appeared a single time. This CDR3 contains 14 residues. V shed 4 bases and J 5 bases; nucleotides not matched to a gene: 8. Germline lookup yields CDR1 SGHRS and CDR2 YFSETQ. PCR amplification relied on 60 Vbeta primers (plus 13 Jbeta primers). Profiled with immunoSEQ multiplex PCR; TCRdb holds only in-frame clones, not every one. This sample yields under 150,000 clones, of which around 79% are seen a single time; approximately 1% belongs to the top ten. These data belong to a study of cytomegalovirus exposure and HLA in healthy donors. Sequenced material: PBMCs. This clonotype originated in a man younger than 35 in good health and CMV-seronegative. This rearrangement joins TRBV5-1 to TRBJ2-7; 8 bases are shared with TRBD1. The CDR3 DNA reads as TGCGCCAGCAGCGCCAGACAGGGGTGGGACGAGCAGTACTTC. Translation gives CASSARQGWDEQYF.